Presented here are 22 T cell receptor beta chains from one specimen sequenced in a study of cytomegalovirus exposure and HLA in healthy donors (dated by TCRdb to the late 2010s). Library method: the immunoSEQ multiplex PCR assay. A mixture of 60 forward primers for TCR Vbeta segments and 13 reverse primers for TCR Jbeta segments was used in the multiplex PCR. The table comes from immuneACCESS by way of TCRdb, which keeps in-frame sequences with V and J called. Part of the clones is missing from these tables; in studies checked, under half for an unresolved V gene and the rest for unknown reasons. Counted in this sample were tens of thousands of clones; less than 85% of them appeared once. Almost 7% of the sample comes from the top ten. The specimen sequenced was PBMCs. Receptors were obtained from a man aged 25 to 40 in good health and CMV-seropositive.

The rearrangement links TRBV15 to TRBJ2-1; D might be TRBD2 (5 bases). Germline CDR1 and CDR2: LNHNV and YYDKDF (reference sequence). The V end was cut by 4 bases, the J end by 7 bases, with 14 bases between. The CDR3 consists of 14 residues. This chain's CDR3 is CATSTGPGGNEQFF. DNA for the CDR3: TGTGCCACCAGCACAGGACCTGGAGGAAATGAGCAGTTCTTC.

This chain joins TRBV15 and TRBJ1-1; 10 bases agree with TRBD1. The CDR3 length is 15 residues. Germline V lookup: CDR1 LNHNV, CDR2 YYDKDF (reference sequence). J lost 5 bases, V lost 5 bases, and 8 bases had no gene match. The CDR3 DNA follows: TGTGCCACCAGCTTTCGGACAGGGGGAGATACTGAAGCTTTCTTT. This codes for CATSFRTGGDTEAFF.

This clone was seen many times. The rearrangement uses TRBV6-1 and TRBJ2-3, with TRBD2 matching 14 bases. The CDR3 covers 15 residues. V was clipped by 3 bases and J by 4 bases; unmatched bases: 0. Germline V gene lookup returns CDR1 MNHNS and CDR2 SASEGT. The CDR3 DNA is TGTGCCAGCAGTGAGACTAGCGGGGGGGCAGATACGCAGTATTTT. Its protein is CASSETSGGADTQYF.

The CDR3, as DNA: TGTGCCAGCAGCTTTGGGGAAAGGGGTAATTCACCCCTCCACTTT. It translates to CASSFGERGNSPLHF. The chain is built from TRBV7-9 and TRBJ1-6; TRBD1 might be the D (5 bases). The CDR3 covers 15 residues. V gave up 3 bases and J gave up 6 bases, with 12 bases separating them. Germline-derived CDR1 and CDR2 are SEHNR and FQNEAQ (reference sequence).

The V gene is TRBV7-2, the J gene TRBJ2-5; perhaps TRBD1 as D (6 bases). The DNA end is more similar to TRBJ2-7, so the J call may be wrong. The CDR3 loop spans 15 amino acids. CDR1 is SGHTA, CDR2 FQGNSA, per germline. The CDR3 spells CASSLGQGMIYEQYF. CDR3 nucleotides: TGTGCCAGCAGCTTGGGGCAGGGGATGATCTACGAGCAGTACTTC.

This clone was detected only once. V gene TRBV2 combines with J gene TRBJ2-5, with 8 bases fitting TRBD1. The DNA matches TRBJ2-7 better at its end, which makes the J call doubtful. Germline CDR1 SNHLY, CDR2 FYNNEI. The CDR3 sequence is 14 residues long. CDR3 in DNA: TGTGCCAGCAGCTTGGGACAGGAATCCTACGAGCAGTACTTC. It codes for CASSLGQESYEQYF.

The gene calls are TRBV11-2 and TRBJ1-6; D not certain. The ends were cut back, 5 bases at V and 6 bases at J, with 11 bases in the middle. Germline CDR1 and CDR2: SGHAT and FQNNGV. CDR3 length: 14 amino acids. CDR3 loop: CASSRRVSNSPLHF. Here the CDR3 DNA reads TGTGCCAGCAGCCGTCGGGTTAGTAATTCACCCCTCCACTTT. The whole variable domain, remainder taken from reference TRBV11-2 and TRBJ1-6, is EAGVAQSPRYKIIEKRQSVAFWCNPISGHATLYWYQQILGQGPKLLIQFQNNGVVDDSQLPKDRFSAERLKGVDSTLKIQPAKLEDSAVYLCASSRRVSNSPLHFGNGTRLTVT.

CDR3 region: CASSSLGQSELFF. The CDR3 DNA follows: TGTGCCAGTAGTAGTTTGGGACAATCGGAACTGTTTTTT. This rearrangement joins TRBV19 to TRBJ1-4; maybe TRBD1 (6 bases). From germline, CDR1 is LNHDA and CDR2 SQIVND (reference sequence). Trimming cost V 4 bases and J 12 bases, with 15 bases left between them. This CDR3 comprises 13 residues.

As concerns this clone: One end of the junction fails to match germline, which may point to a read error. The V gene is TRBV30, the J gene TRBJ1-2, with a weak D call TRBD1 (6 bases). Germline V lookup: CDR1 GTSNPN, CDR2 SVGIG (reference sequence). The CDR3 is made up of 13 amino acids. The CDR3 sequence: CARRGGANYGYTF. The CDR3 DNA sequence: TGTGCCCGGAGGGGGGGTGCTAACTATGGCTACACCTTC.

The chain is built from TRBV28 and TRBJ1-2; 10 bases fit TRBD1. From germline, CDR1 is MDHEN and CDR2 SYDVKM. V was clipped by 6 bases and J by 3 bases; unmatched bases: 16. The CDR3 contains 18 residues. CDR3 loop: CASSPLEGGTGDDYGYTF. DNA for the CDR3: TGTGCCAGCAGCCCACTCGAGGGGGGGACAGGGGATGACTATGGCTACACCTTC.

The V and J genes are TRBV5-1 and TRBJ2-5, with TRBD2 matching 8 bases. V lost 2 bases, J lost 3 bases, and 0 bases stayed unmatched. CDR3 length: 13 residues. Germline CDR1 and CDR2: SGHRS and YFSETQ. CDR3 residues: CASSLLAEETQYF. CDR3 DNA: TGCGCCAGCAGCTTACTAGCGGAAGAGACCCAGTACTTC.

The chain combines TRBV6-1 with TRBJ2-7, with D perhaps matching TRBD1 (6 bases). V dropped 5 bases and J dropped 0 bases, with 14 bases sitting between them. Germline lookup yields CDR1 MNHNS and CDR2 SASEGT. There are 15 residues in the CDR3. In DNA, the CDR3 is TGTGCCAGCAGTCCCGGGACAACGATCTCCTACGAGCAGTACTTC. It specifies CASSPGTTISYEQYF.

The chain couples TRBV6-1 to TRBJ1-2, with D maybe TRBD1 (6 bases). Between the trimmed V and J ends, which lost 3 bases and 7 bases, there was a span of 12 bases. This CDR3 region has 13 residues. Per germline, CDR1 MNHNS and CDR2 SASEGT. The CDR3 DNA reads as TGTGCCAGCAGTGACGGGGGGCCGAGTGGCTACACCTTC. Encoded protein: CASSDGGPSGYTF.

The rearrangement uses TRBV7-2 and TRBJ1-6; 8 bases fit TRBD1. The CDR3 covers 17 residues. V lost 5 bases, J lost 9 bases, and 15 bases stayed unmatched. Germline CDR1 is SGHTA and CDR2 is FQGNSA. CDR3 amino acids: CASSQSAGGILSSPLHF. Written as DNA, the CDR3 is TGTGCCAGCAGCCAAAGCGCAGGGGGCATCTTAAGTTCACCCCTCCACTTT.

V usage is TRBV28 and J usage is TRBJ1-1, with TRBD1 matching over 8 bases. The CDR3 sequence is 15 residues long. J gave up 2 bases and V 5 bases, and 7 bases lay outside the gene matches. Per the germline V gene, CDR1 is MDHEN and CDR2 is SYDVKM. This chain's CDR3 is CASSTPGQGNTEAFF. The CDR3 nucleotides are TGTGCCAGCAGTACCCCCGGACAGGGAAACACTGAAGCTTTCTTT.

This clone was seen only once. The rearrangement links TRBV13 to TRBJ2-7, with no clear D. Trimming took 3 bases from V and 6 from J, leaving 6 bases between them. This CDR3 comprises 11 residues. The germline V gene has CDR1 PRHDT and CDR2 FYEKMQ (reference sequence). This chain's CDR3 is CASSFSSEQYF. In DNA form, the CDR3 reads TGTGCCAGCAGCTTTAGCTCCGAGCAGTACTTC.

The chain uses TRBV4-2 and TRBJ1-5, with unresolved D. The CDR3 is 14 amino acids. Trimming took 3 bases from V and 6 from J, leaving 12 bases between them. Germline V gene data show CDR1 as LGHNA and CDR2 as YNFKEQ. The CDR3 is CASSQWLESQPQHF. The CDR3 DNA sequence: TGTGCCAGCAGCCAGTGGTTGGAGAGTCAGCCCCAGCATTTT.

The chain couples TRBV7-2 to TRBJ1-1, with 10 bases that match TRBD1. The trim removed 4 bases at V and 4 bases at J, leaving 9 bases unmatched. This CDR3 is 16 amino acids long. In germline, CDR1 is SGHTA, CDR2 FQGNSA. The CDR3 is CASSSRTGGLFTEAFF. As DNA, the CDR3 is TGTGCCAGCAGCTCCAGGACAGGGGGATTATTCACTGAAGCTTTCTTT.

V gene TRBV19 combines with J gene TRBJ2-4; 7 positions agree with TRBD1. Germline CDR1 is LNHDA and CDR2 is SQIVND (reference sequence). The CDR3 is 16 amino acids. The trim removed 6 bases at V and 0 bases at J, leaving 8 bases unmatched. The CDR3 DNA is TGTGCCAGTAGAGCCGCAGGGGGTCTAGCCAAAAACATTCAGTACTTC. It yields the protein CASRAAGGLAKNIQYF.

The chain links TRBV7-3 to TRBJ1-1, with a tentative D call TRBD1 (6 bases). This CDR3 spans 15 amino acids. The V gene's germline CDR1 is SGHTA and CDR2 FQGTGA. The ends were cut back, 0 bases at V and 4 bases at J, with 12 bases in the middle. The CDR3 DNA is TGTGCCAGCAGCTTAACGGCAGGGGTAAGCACTGAAGCTTTCTTT. Amino acid sequence: CASSLTAGVSTEAFF.

In this sample, this clone turned up a few times. J is TRBJ2-7 and V is TRBV5-8; possible D gene TRBD1, 6 bases. V was trimmed by 5 bases and J by 2 bases, leaving 11 bases between them. The CDR3 has 13 amino acids. Germline V CDR1 and CDR2: SGHTS, YDEGEE. The CDR3 nucleotides read TGTGCCAGCAGTTCTACAGGGACCTACGAGCAGTACTTC. The encoded protein is CASSSTGTYEQYF.

V is TRBV11-2 and J is TRBJ1-5; D might be TRBD1 (5 bases). Per the germline V gene, CDR1 is SGHAT and CDR2 is FQNNGV. Trimming took off 4 bases at V and 4 bases at J, with 8 bases between the two ends. This CDR3 is built from 13 residues. The CDR3 DNA reads TGTGCCAGCAGCTCACAGGATAATCAGCCCCAGCATTTT. Amino acid sequence: CASSSQDNQPQHF.